This T cell receptor (beta chain) was observed in a study of blood T cell repertoires in COVID-19. Whole-study context: Samples representing acute and convalescent COVID-19 were sourced from the United States, Italy and Spain. T cells, B-cell-depleted T cells, or PBMCs provided the cDNA or gDNA that served as material.

Authors' analysis steps: For nucleated cells, counts were estimated from reference gene primer amplification. Sequencing was performed with immunoSEQ multiplex PCR; in TCRdb, only in-frame clones are kept and a portion is missing. The V and J calls and the clone size are those of that table, but D and trimming were determined from the DNA. The table records about 140,000 clones, roughly 80% of them present only once. The sequencing input was peripheral blood. The TCR sequence derives from a woman aged 45 to 65 with active or convalescent COVID-19.

DNA for the CDR3: TGTGCCAGCAGCGCTGGACATTACCTAGGCACAGATACGCAGTATTTT. It translates to CASSAGHYLGTDTQYF. The V call is TRBV9, the J call TRBJ2-3, with D tentatively TRBD1 (5 bases). Germline V gene sequence: CDR1 SGDLS, CDR2 YYNGEE. V lost 3 bases and J lost 1, with 15 bases in between. CDR3 length equals 16 residues.